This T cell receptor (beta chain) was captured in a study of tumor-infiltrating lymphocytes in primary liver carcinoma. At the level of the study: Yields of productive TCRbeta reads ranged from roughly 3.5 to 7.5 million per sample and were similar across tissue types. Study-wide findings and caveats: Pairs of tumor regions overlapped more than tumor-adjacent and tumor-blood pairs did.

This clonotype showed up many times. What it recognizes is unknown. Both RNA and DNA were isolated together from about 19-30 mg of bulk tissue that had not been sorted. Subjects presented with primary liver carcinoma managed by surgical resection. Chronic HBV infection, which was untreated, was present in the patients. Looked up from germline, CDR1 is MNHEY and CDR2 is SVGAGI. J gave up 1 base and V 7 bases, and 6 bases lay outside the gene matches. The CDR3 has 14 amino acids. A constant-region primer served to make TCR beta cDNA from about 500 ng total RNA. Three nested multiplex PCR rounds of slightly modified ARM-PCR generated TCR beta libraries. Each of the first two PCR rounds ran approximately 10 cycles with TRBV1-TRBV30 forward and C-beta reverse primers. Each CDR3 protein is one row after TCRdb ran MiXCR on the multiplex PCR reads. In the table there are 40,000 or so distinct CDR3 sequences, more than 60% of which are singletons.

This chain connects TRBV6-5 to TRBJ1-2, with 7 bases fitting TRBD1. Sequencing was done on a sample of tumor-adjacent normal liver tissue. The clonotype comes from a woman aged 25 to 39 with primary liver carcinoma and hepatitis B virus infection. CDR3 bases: TGTGCCAGCACTGGAGGGGGCCTTAACTATGGCTACACCTTC. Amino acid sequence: CASTGGGLNYGYTF.